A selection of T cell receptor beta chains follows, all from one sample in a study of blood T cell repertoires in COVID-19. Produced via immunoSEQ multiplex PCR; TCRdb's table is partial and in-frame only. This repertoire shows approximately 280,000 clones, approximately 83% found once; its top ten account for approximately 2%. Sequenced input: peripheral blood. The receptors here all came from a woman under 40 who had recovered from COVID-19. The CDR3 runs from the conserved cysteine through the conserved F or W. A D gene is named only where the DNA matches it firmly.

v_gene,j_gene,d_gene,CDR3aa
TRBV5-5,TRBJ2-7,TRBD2,CASSFELAGGTYEQYF
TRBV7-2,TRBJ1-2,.,CASREVRGYTF
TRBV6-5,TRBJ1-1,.,CASSYGRGLNTEAFF
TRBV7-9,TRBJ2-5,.,CASSLVISGGHETQYF
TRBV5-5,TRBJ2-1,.,CASRVTLQVQFNEQFF
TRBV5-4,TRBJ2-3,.,CASSSQAGTDTQYF
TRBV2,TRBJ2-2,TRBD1,CASSEQGAVGTGELFF
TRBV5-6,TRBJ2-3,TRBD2,CASSLAPRDLAGDTQYF
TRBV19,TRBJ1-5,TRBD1,CASSMTPPGQAYQPQHF
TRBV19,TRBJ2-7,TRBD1,CASSPPGQRYEQYF
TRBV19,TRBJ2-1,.,CASSQLTSYNEQFF
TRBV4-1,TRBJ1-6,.,CASSQLAISSYNSPLHF
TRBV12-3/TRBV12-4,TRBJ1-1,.,CASAGSITEAFF
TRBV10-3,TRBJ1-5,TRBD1,CAISESAGQGNQPQHF
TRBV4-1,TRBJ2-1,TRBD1,CASSQVAGTGYNEQFF
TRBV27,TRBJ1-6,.,CASSLSSYNSPLHF
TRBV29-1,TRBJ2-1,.,CSSLGGYNEQFF
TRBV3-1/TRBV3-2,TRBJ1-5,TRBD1,CASSGQLNQPQHF
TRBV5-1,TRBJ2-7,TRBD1,CASSSRDSGYEQYF
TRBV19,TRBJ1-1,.,CASSTGGNTEAFF
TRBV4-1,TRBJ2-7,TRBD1,CASSRPTGSEQYF
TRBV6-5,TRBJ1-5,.,CASSYVAGANQPQHF
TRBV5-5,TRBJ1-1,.,CASSLVRGNTEAFF
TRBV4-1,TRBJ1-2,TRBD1,CASTGTDGYGYTF
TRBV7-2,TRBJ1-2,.,CASSFTASYGYTF
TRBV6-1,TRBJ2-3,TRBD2,CASSEYGGGGSTDTQYF
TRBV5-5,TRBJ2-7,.,CASSFYSEKPPYEQYF
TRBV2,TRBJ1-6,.,CASSDSVSYNSPLHF
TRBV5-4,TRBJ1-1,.,CASSQGLGTFGEAFF
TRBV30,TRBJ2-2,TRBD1,CAGYRDRGTGELFF
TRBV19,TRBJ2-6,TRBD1,CASSIDSGTGRPGANVLTF
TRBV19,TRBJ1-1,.,CASGAGGMNTEAFF
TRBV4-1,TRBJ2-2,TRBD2,CASSQGLAENVGELFF
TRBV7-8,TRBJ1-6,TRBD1,CASGTGEVSPLHF
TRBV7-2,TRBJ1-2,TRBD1,CASSLGDRGRGYTF
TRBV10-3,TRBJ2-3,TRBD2,CAIGTRERDTQYF
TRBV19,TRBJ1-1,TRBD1,CASSQGASEAFF
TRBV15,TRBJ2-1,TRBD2,CATRGREGYNEQFF
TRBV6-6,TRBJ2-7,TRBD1,CASRTRGLTYEQYF
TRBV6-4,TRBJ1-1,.,CASSDRGTEAFF
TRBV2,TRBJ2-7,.,CASGPDSYEQYF
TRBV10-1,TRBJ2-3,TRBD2,CASSGSYRGDTDTQYF
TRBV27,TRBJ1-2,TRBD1,CASSWDSRNYGYTF
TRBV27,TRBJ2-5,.,CASSSNLQAYQETQYF
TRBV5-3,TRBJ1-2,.,CARSPDSHYGYTF
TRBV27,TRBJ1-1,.,CASSLSTGAFEAFF
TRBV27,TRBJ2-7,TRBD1,CASSPQGALDEQYF